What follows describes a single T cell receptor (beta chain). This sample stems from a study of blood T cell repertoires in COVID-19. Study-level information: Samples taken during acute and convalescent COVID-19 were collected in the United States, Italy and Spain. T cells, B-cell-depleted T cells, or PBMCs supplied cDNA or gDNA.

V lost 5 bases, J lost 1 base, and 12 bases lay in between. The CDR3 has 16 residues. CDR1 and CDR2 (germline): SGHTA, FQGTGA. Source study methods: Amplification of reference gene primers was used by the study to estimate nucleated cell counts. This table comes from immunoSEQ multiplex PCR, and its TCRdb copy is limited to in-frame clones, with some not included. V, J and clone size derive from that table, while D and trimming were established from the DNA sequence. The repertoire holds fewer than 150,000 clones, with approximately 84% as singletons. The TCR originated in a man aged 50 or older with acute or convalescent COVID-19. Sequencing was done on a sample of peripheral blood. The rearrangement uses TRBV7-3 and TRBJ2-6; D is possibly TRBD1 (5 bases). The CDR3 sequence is CASSPRSGSGANVLTF. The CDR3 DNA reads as TGTGCCAGCAGCCCGCGGTCAGGGTCTGGGGCCAACGTCCTGACTTTC.